Sequencing of this T cell receptor beta chain was carried out in a study of neoadjuvant nivolumab and ipilimumab in lung cancer. Measured with immunoSEQ multiplex PCR; TCRdb has only the in-frame clones, and not every one. The repertoire has under 35,000 clones, about nine tenths of them found once; the top ten carry roughly 5%. A note on this clone: Its antigen is still unknown.

Germline loops: CDR1 SGHNT, CDR2 YENEEA. The V and J ends lost 2 bases and 2 bases respectively, with 6 bases between them. The CDR3 runs to 13 residues. Study conclusions and caveats: From pretherapy to surgery, tumor richness and clonality rose with dual therapy. Only a single major-pathologic-response sample was available for clonality analysis. Resected tumors had greater TCR richness and clonality than uninvolved lung.

This clonotype was sampled from an adult with non-small cell lung cancer. This sample comprised peripheral blood, obtained after neoadjuvant nivolumab, alone or with ipilimumab, at or shortly before surgery. The rearrangement uses TRBV11-3 and TRBJ2-5; no reliable D call. CDR3 residues: CASSLSSQETQYF. The CDR3 coding sequence is TGTGCCAGCAGCTTATCCAGTCAAGAGACCCAGTACTTC.